Listed below are T cell receptor beta chains from one sample, sequenced in a study of T cell responses to AZD1222 COVID-19 vaccine. The table came from immunoSEQ multiplex PCR; TCRdb's copy has only in-frame clones and leaves some out. This repertoire shows about 140,000 clones, over 75% found once; its top ten account for approximately 4.8%. The sequenced sample was peripheral blood, obtained on day 0 of AZD1222 vaccination. The receptors stem from an adult in good health. The CDR3 runs from the conserved cysteine through the conserved F or W. Each record gives: J gene, D gene, V gene, clone size, CDR3 DNA, CDR3 protein. The D gene is left open where the match is weak. The size of a clone is reported for some rows only, either as once, few or many, or as a class for expanded clones.

>TRBJ2-7|-|TRBV6-5|-
TGTGCCAGCAGTTCCCGGACAGTAACCTACGAGCAGTACTTC
CASSSRTVTYEQYF
>TRBJ1-4|-|TRBV19|-
TGTGCCAGTAGTGACACAGGGACAACTAATGAAAAACTGTTTTTT
CASSDTGTTNEKLFF
>TRBJ1-2|-|TRBV7-2|-
TGTGCCAGCAGCTTATTTTTTAGATCATCGAGCCCGCTAAACTATGGCTACACCTTC
CASSLFFRSSSPLNYGYTF
>TRBJ2-5|-|TRBV2|-
TGTGCCAGCAGTGAAGCGGGGACCCAGTACTTC
CASSEAGTQYF
>TRBJ1-4|-|TRBV7-9|-
TGTGCCAGCAGCTTCTCTCTGGGGTCGGGGGAAAAACTGTTTTTT
CASSFSLGSGEKLFF
>TRBJ1-2|-|TRBV23-1|-
TGCGCCAGCAGTCAAAGGTCCCCCAGAAGTATTGGCTACACCTTC
CASSQRSPRSIGYTF
>TRBJ1-5|-|TRBV11-2|-
TGTGCCAGCAGCTCGACAAACTATCAGCCCCAGCATTTT
CASSSTNYQPQHF
>TRBJ1-2|-|TRBV11-1|-
TGTGCCAGCAGCTTAGCCGGTTATGGCTACACCTTC
CASSLAGYGYTF
>TRBJ2-7|-|TRBV10-3|-
TGTGCCATCGGGGCGGTGGGCTACGAGCAGTACTTC
CAIGAVGYEQYF
>TRBJ1-6|-|TRBV5-6|-
TGTGCCAGCAGCTTGGGGGCGGATAATTCACCCCTCCACTTT
CASSLGADNSPLHF
>TRBJ2-1|TRBD2|TRBV7-9|-
TGTGCCAGCAGCCCAGCGGGGGGACGCGGCAATGAGCAGTTCTTC
CASSPAGGRGNEQFF
>TRBJ2-7|TRBD2|TRBV3-1/TRBV3-2|-
TGTGCCAGCAGGAGGACTAGCGGATCCTACGAGCAGTACTTC
CASRRTSGSYEQYF
>TRBJ2-1|TRBD1|TRBV5-5|-
TGTGCCAGCAACCCCACAGGGGTATCCTACAATGAGCAGTTCTTC
CASNPTGVSYNEQFF
>TRBJ1-1|-|TRBV12-5|-
TGTGCTAGTGGTTTGGTACCCGGGAACACTGAAGCTTTCTTT
CASGLVPGNTEAFF
>TRBJ1-1|-|TRBV20-1|-
TGCAGTGCTAGTTTTGGGGGGTCTGAAGCTTTCTTT
CSASFGGSEAFF
>TRBJ1-1|-|TRBV19|-
TGTGCCAGTTGGGAGGGCCGGAGGAACACTGAAGCTTTCTTT
CASWEGRRNTEAFF
>TRBJ1-2|TRBD1|TRBV29-1|-
TGCAGCGTTTCCAGGGGGCGGGACTATGGCTACACCTTC
CSVSRGRDYGYTF
>TRBJ1-2|TRBD1|TRBV29-1|few
TGCAGCGGATGGACAGGGACCGGCTACACCTTC
CSGWTGTGYTF
>TRBJ1-2|-|TRBV14|-
TGTGCCAGCAGCCAAGTAGGGGGGGATCAAGACTATGGCTACACCTTC
CASSQVGGDQDYGYTF
>TRBJ1-1|-|TRBV2|-
TGTGCCAGCATCAGGGTGAGCACTGAAGCTTTCTTT
CASIRVSTEAFF
>TRBJ2-2|TRBD1|TRBV7-9|few
TGTGCCAGCAGCCCACGGACAGGGGGCGACACCGGGGAGCTGTTTTTT
CASSPRTGGDTGELFF
>TRBJ2-3|-|TRBV11-3|-
TGTGCCAGCAGTTCCGTAGAAGATACGCAGTATTTT
CASSSVEDTQYF
>TRBJ2-7|TRBD2|TRBV20-1|-
TGCAGTGCTAATGAGATGGCGGGAGGGTCGGACGAGCAGTACTTC
CSANEMAGGSDEQYF
>TRBJ1-3|-|TRBV27|-
TGTGCCAGCAGTTTGACGTCCTCTGGAAACACCATATATTTT
CASSLTSSGNTIYF
>TRBJ1-1|-|TRBV12-3/TRBV12-4|-
TGTGCCAGCAGTTTGGATGCAAACACTGAAGCTTTCTTT
CASSLDANTEAFF
>TRBJ1-6|-|TRBV5-1|-
TGCGCCAGCAGCTTGGGAGATTCACCCCTCCACTTT
CASSLGDSPLHF
>TRBJ1-2|-|TRBV12-3/TRBV12-4|-
TGTGCCAGCAGTTTACGGTGGGGCTATGGCTACACCTTC
CASSLRWGYGYTF
>TRBJ1-2|-|TRBV10-2|once
TGCGCCAGCGTCGAGAACAAACAGCTTAACTATGGCTACACCTTC
CASVENKQLNYGYTF
>TRBJ2-7|TRBD2|TRBV11-2|-
TGTGCCAGCAGCCCTCTAGCGGGGGGGCCCAACTACGAGCAGTACTTC
CASSPLAGGPNYEQYF
>TRBJ1-1|-|TRBV19|-
TGTGCCAGTAGTATAGTTTCACGGTCGACTGAAGCTTTCTTT
CASSIVSRSTEAFF
>TRBJ1-2|-|TRBV5-1|-
TGCGCCAGCGGTGAATCTGGATACAACTATGGCTACACCTTC
CASGESGYNYGYTF